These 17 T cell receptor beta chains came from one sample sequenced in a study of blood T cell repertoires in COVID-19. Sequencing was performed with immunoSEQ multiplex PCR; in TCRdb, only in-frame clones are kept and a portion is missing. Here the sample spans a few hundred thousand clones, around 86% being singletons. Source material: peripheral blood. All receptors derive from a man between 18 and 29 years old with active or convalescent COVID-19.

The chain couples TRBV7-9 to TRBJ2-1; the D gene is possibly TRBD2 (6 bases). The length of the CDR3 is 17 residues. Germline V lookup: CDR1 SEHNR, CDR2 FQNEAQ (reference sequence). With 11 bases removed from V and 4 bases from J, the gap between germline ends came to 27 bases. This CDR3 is CALNGLGSAGQYNEQFF. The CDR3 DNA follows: TGTGCCTTAAACGGTCTCGGGTCGGCGGGGCAGTACAATGAGCAGTTCTTC.

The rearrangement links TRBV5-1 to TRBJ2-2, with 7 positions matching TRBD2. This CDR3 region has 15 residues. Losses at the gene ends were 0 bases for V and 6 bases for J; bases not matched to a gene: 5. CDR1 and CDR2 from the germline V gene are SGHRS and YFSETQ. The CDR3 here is CASSLEAGESGELFF. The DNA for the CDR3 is TGCGCCAGCAGCTTGGAGGCGGGGGAATCCGGGGAGCTGTTTTTT. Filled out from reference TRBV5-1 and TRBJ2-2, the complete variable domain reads KAGVTQTPRYLIKTRGQQVTLSCSPISGHRSVSWYQQTPGQGLQFLFEYFSETQRNKGNFPGRFSGRQFSNSRSEMNVSTLELGDSALYLCASSLEAGESGELFFGEGSRLTVL.

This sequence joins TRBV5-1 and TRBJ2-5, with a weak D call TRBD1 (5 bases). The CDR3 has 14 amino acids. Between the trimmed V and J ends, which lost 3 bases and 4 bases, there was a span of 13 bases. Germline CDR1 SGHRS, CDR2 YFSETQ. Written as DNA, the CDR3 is TGCGCCAGCAGCTCAGGGTGGCAGTCAGAGACCCAGTACTTC. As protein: CASSSGWQSETQYF.

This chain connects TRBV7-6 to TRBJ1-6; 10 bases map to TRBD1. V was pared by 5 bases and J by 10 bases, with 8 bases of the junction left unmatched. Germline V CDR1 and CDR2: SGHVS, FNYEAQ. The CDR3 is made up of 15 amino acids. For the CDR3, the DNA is TGTGCCAGCAGCCCGGGACAGGGGTATGGCTCACCCCTCCACTTT. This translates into CASSPGQGYGSPLHF.

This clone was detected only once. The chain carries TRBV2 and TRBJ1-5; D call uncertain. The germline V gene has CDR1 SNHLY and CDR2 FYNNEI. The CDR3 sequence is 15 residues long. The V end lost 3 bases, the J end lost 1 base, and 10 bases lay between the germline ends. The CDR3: CASSDIEGSNQPQHF. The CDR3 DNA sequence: TGTGCCAGCAGTGATATCGAGGGCAGCAATCAGCCCCAGCATTTT.

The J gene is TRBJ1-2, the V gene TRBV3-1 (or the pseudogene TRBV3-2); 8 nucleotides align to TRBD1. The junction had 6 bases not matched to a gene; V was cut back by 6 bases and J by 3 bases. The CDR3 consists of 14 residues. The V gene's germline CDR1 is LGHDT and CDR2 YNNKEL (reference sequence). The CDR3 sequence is CASRNQGAYYGYTF. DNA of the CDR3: TGTGCCAGCAGAAACCAGGGGGCCTACTATGGCTACACCTTC.

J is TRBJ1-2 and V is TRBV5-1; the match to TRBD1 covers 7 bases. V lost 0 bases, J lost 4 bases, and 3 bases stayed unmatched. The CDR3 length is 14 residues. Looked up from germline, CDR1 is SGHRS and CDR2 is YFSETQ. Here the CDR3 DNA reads TGCGCCAGCAGCTTGGAGGGGGCCAGCTATGGCTACACCTTC. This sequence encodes CASSLEGASYGYTF. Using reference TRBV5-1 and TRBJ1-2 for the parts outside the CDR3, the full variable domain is KAGVTQTPRYLIKTRGQQVTLSCSPISGHRSVSWYQQTPGQGLQFLFEYFSETQRNKGNFPGRFSGRQFSNSRSEMNVSTLELGDSALYLCASSLEGASYGYTFGSGTRLTVV.

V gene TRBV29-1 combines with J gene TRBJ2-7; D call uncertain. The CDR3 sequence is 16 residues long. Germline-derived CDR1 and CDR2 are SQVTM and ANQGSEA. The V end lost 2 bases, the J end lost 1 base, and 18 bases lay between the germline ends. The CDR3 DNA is TGCAGCGTTGAACTGGTTACGACAATTCGTTCCTACGAGCAGTACTTC. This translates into CSVELVTTIRSYEQYF.

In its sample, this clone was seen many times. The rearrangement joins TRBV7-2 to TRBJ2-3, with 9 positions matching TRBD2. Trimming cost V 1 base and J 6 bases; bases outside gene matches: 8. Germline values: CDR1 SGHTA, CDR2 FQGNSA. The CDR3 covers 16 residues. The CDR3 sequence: CASSLGTSVGGDTQYF. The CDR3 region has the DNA TGTGCCAGCAGCTTAGGGACTAGCGTGGGTGGGGATACGCAGTATTTT. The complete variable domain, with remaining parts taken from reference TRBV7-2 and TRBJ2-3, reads GAGVSQSPSNKVTEKGKDVELRCDPISGHTALYWYRQSLGQGLEFLIYFQGNSAPDKSGLPSDRFSAERTGGSVSTLTIQRTQQEDSAVYLCASSLGTSVGGDTQYFGPGTRLTVL.

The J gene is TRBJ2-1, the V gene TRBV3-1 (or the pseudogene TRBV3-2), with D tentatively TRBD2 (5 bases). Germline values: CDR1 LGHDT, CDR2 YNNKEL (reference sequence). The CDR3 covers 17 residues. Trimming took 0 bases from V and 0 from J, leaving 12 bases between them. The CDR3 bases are TGTGCCAGCAGCCAAGAGGGAGCGCCAAGCTCCTACAATGAGCAGTTCTTC. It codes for CASSQEGAPSSYNEQFF.

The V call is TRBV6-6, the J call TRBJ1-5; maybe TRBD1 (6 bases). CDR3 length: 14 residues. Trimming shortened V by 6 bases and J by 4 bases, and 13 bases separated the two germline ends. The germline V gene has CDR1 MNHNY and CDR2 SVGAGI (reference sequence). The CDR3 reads CASSPGQINQPQHF. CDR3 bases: TGTGCCAGCAGCCCTGGACAGATAAATCAGCCCCAGCATTTT.

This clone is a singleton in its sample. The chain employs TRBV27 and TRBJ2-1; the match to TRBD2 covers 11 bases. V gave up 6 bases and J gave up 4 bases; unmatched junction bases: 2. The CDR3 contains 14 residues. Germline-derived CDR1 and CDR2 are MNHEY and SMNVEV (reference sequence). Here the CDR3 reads CASRGTSGYNEQFF. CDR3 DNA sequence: TGTGCCAGCAGGGGGACTAGCGGATACAATGAGCAGTTCTTC.

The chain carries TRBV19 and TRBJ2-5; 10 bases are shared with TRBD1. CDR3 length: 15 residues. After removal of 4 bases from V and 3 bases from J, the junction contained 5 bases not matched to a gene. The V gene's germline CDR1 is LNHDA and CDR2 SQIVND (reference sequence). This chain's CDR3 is CASSTWTGGEETQYF. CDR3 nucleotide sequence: TGTGCCAGTAGTACCTGGACAGGGGGGGAAGAGACCCAGTACTTC.

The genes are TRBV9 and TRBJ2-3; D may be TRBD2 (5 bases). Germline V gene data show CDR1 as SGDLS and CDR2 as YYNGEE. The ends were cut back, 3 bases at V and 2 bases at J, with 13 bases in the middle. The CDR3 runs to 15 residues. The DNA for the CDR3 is TGTGCCAGCAGCGCCCGCCCCGGGGACACAGATACGCAGTATTTT. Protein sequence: CASSARPGDTDTQYF. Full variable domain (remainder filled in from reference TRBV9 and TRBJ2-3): DSGVTQTPKHLITATGQRVTLRCSPRSGDLSVYWYQQSLDQGLQFLIQYYNGEERAKGNILERFSAQQFPDLHSELNLSSLELGDSALYFCASSARPGDTDTQYFGPGTRLTVL.

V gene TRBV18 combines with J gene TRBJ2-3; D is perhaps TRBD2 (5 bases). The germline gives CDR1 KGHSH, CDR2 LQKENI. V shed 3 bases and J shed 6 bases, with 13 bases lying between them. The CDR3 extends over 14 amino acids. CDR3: CASSPNRGTDTQYF. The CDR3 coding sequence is TGTGCCAGCTCACCTAACCGGGGTACGGATACGCAGTATTTT.

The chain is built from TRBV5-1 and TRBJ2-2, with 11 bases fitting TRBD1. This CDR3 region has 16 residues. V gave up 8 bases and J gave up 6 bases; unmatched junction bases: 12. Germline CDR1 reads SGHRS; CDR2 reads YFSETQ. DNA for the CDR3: TGCGCCAGTGGCCTTCTTGGGGACAGGGGGGCCGGGGAGCTGTTTTTT. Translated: CASGLLGDRGAGELFF.

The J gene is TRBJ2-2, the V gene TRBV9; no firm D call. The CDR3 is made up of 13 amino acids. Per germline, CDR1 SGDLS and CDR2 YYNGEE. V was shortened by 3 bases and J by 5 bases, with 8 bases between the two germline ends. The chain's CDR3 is CASSGTPTGELFF. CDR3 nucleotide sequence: TGTGCCAGCAGCGGAACACCTACCGGGGAGCTGTTTTTT. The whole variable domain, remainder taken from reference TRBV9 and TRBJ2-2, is DSGVTQTPKHLITATGQRVTLRCSPRSGDLSVYWYQQSLDQGLQFLIQYYNGEERAKGNILERFSAQQFPDLHSELNLSSLELGDSALYFCASSGTPTGELFFGEGSRLTVL.